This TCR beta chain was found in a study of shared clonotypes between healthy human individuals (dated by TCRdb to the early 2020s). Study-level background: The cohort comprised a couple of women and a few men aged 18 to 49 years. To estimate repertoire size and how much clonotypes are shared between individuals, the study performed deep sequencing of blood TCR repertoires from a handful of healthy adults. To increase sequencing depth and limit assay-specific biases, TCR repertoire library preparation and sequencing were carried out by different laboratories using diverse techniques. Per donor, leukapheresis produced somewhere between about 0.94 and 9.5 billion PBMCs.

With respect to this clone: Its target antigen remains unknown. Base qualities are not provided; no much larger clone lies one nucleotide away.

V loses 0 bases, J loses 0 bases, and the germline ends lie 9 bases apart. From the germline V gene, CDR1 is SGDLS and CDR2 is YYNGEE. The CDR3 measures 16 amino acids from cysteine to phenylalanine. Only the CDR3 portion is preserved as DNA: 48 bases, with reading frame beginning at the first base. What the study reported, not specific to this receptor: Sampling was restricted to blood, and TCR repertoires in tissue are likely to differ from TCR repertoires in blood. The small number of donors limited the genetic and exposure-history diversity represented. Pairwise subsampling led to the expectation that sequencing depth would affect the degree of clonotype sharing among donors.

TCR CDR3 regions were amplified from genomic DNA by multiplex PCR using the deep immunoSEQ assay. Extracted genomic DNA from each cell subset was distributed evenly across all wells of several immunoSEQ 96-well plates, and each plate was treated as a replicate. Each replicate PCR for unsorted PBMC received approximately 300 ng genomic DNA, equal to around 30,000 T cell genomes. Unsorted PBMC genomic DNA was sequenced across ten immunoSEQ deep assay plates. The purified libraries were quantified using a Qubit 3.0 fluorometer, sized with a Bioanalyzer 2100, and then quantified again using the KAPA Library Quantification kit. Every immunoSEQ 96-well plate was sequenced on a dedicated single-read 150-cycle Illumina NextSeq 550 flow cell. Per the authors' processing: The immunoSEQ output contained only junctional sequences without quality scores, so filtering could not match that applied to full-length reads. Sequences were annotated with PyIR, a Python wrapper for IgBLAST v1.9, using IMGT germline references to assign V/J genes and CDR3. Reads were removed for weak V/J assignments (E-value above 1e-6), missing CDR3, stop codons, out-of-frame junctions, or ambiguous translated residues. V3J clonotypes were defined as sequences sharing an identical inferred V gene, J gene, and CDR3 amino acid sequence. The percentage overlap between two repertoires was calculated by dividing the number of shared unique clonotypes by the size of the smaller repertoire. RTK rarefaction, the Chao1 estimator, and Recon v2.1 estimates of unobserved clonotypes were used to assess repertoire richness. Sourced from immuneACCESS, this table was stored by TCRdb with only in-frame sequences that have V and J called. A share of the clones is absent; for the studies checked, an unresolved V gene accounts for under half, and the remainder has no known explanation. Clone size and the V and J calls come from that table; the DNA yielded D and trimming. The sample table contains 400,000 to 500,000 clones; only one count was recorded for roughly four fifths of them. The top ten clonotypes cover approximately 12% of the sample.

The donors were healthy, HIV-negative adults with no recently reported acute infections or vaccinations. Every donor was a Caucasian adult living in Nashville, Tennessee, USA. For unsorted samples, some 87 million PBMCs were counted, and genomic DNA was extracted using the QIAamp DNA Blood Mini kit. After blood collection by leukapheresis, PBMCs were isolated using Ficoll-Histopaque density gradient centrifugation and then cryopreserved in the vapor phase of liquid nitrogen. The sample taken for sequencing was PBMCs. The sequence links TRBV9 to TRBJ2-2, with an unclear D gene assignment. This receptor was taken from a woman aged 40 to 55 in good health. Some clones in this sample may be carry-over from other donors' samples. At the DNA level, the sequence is TGTGCCAGCAGCGTAGCCCTCCTAACGAACACCGGGGAGCTGTTTTTT. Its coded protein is CASSVALLTNTGELFF.